This T cell receptor (beta chain) was sequenced during a study of blood T cell repertoires in COVID-19. Study as a whole: Sites in the United States, Italy and Spain provided acute and convalescent COVID-19 samples.

How the authors handled the data: Amplification from reference gene primers served as the basis for estimated nucleated cell counts. The method was immunoSEQ multiplex PCR; TCRdb's version includes in-frame clones alone and lacks a portion of them. V and J calls and clone size come straight from that table; D and trimming were deduced from the DNA. The sample records about 190,000 clones, 75% to 95% being singletons. In germline, CDR1 is SGHAT, CDR2 FQNNGV. CDR3 length: 16 amino acids. Germline trimming cut 1 base from V and 2 bases from J; bases unmatched to any gene: 6. This TCR was sampled from a man in his forties or fifties with acute or convalescent COVID-19. The V and J genes are TRBV11-2 and TRBJ2-7; 9 nucleotides agree with TRBD2. Sequencing was done on a sample of peripheral blood. Here the CDR3 DNA reads TGTGCCAGCAGCTTAGGCCCAGCTAGCGGGACCTACGAGCAGTACTTC. It encodes CASSLGPASGTYEQYF.